This T cell receptor (beta chain) stems from a study of vaccination and CD4 T cells after COVID-19. Turning to the study itself: In the convalescent cohort, there were six males and four females, two of them Hispanic.

Notes on this clonotype: What it binds is unknown.

With the Oncomine TCR Beta short-read assay, DNA from cultured CD4+ T cells was sequenced. After culture, CD4+ T cells served as the source for genomic DNA extraction. TCRdb processed the PCR reads anew with MiXCR; each CDR3 protein has one entry. Of under 25,000 distinct CDR3 sequences listed, over 60% are singletons. The germline V and J ends were trimmed by 1 base and 6 bases, with 4 bases remaining between them. CDR3 size: 13 residues. Germline V gives CDR1 SEHNR, CDR2 FQNEAQ (reference sequence). The treatment is: roughly ten-day PBMC culture with coronavirus spike peptide pools or control peptides (ViraFEST assay). Wells that each held approximately 2.1 million PBMCs were cultured with around 9.9 IU/ml IL-2 and roughly 10 ug/ml peptide pools.

This receptor was obtained from a human donor who received a COVID-19 vaccine. The chain is built from TRBV7-9 and TRBJ1-6; D is unresolved. The sample in question was CD4+ T cells from blood, cultured in vitro, obtained after SARS-CoV-2 vaccination. The CDR3 spells CASSLDGNSPLHF. The CDR3 nucleotides read TGTGCCAGCAGCTTAGACGGTAATTCACCCCTCCACTTT. The complete variable domain, with remaining parts taken from reference TRBV7-9 and TRBJ1-6, reads DTGVSQNPRHKITKRGQNVTFRCDPISEHNRLYWYRQTLGQGPEFLTYFQNEAQLEKSRLLSDRFSAERPKGSFSTLEIQRTEQGDSAMYLCASSLDGNSPLHFGNGTRLTVT.